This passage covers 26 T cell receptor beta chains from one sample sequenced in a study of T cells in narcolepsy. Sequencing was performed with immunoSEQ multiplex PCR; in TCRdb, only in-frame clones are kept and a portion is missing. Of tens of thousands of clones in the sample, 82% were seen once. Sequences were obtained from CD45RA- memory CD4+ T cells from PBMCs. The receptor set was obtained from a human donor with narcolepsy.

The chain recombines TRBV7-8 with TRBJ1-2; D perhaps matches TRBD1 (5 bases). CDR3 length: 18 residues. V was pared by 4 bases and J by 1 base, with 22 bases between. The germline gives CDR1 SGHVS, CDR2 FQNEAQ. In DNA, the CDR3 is TGTGCCAGCAGCTCCCTCGGGGGGAATTGGTTTCGTAACTATGGCTACACCTTC. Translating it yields CASSSLGGNWFRNYGYTF.

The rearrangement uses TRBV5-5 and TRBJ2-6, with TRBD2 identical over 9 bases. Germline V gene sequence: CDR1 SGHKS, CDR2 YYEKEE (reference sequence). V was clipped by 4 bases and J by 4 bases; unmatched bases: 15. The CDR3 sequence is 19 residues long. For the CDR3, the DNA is TGTGCCAGCAGCCCAGGAGTTATAGCGGGGGTCTCCGGGGCCAACGTCCTGACTTTC. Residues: CASSPGVIAGVSGANVLTF. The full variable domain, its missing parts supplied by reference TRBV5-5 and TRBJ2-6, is DAGVTQSPTHLIKTRGQQVTLRCSPISGHKSVSWYQQVLGQGPQFIFQYYEKEERGRGNFPDRFSARQFPNYSSELNVNALLLGDSALYLCASSPGVIAGVSGANVLTFGAGSRLTVL.

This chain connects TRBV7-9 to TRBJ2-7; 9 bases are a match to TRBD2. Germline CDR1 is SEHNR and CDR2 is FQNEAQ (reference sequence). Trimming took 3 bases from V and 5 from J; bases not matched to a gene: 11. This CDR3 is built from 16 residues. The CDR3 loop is CASSLSTSGRGNEQYF. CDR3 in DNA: TGTGCCAGCAGCTTGTCGACTAGCGGCAGAGGGAACGAGCAGTACTTC. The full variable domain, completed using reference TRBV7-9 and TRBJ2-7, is DTGVSQNPRHKITKRGQNVTFRCDPISEHNRLYWYRQTLGQGPEFLTYFQNEAQLEKSRLLSDRFSAERPKGSFSTLEIQRTEQGDSAMYLCASSLSTSGRGNEQYFGPGTRLTVT.

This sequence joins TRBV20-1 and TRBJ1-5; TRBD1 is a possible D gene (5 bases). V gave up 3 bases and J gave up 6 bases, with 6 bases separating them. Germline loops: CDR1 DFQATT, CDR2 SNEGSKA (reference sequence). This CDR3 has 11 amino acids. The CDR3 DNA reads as TGCAGTGCTAGTAGGGGTCAGCCCCAGCATTTT. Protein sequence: CSASRGQPQHF.

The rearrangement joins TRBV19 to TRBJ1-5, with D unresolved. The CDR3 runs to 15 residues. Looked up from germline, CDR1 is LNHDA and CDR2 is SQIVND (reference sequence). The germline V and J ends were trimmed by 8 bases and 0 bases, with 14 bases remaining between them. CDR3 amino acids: CASEVKVYSNQPQHF. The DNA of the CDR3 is TGTGCCAGTGAGGTCAAAGTCTATAGCAATCAGCCCCAGCATTTT.

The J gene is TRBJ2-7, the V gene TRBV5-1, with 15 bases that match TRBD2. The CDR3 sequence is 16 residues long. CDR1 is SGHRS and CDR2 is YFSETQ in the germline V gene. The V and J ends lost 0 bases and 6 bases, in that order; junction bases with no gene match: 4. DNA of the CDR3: TGCGCCAGCAGCTTGGGGACTAGCGGGGGGGCAGCCGAGCAGTACTTC. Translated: CASSLGTSGGAAEQYF.

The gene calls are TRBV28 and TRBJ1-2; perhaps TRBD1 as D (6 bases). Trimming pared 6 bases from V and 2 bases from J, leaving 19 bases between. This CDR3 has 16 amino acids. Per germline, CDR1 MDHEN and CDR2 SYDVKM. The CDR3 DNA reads TGTGCCAGCAGCTGGCTGGAGTGGGACATAAACTATGGCTACACCTTC. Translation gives CASSWLEWDINYGYTF.

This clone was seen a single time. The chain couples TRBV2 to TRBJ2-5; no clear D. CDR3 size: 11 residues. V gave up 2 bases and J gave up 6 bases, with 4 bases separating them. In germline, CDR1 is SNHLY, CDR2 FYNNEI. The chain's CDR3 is CASSELKTQYF. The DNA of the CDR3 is TGTGCCAGCAGTGAACTCAAGACCCAGTACTTC.

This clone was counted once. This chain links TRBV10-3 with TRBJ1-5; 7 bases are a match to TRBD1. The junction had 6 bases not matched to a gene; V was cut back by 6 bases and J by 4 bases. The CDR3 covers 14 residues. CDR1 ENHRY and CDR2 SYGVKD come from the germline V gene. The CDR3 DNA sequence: TGTGCCATCAGGGGGGGGACAGTAAATCAGCCCCAGCATTTT. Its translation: CAIRGGTVNQPQHF.

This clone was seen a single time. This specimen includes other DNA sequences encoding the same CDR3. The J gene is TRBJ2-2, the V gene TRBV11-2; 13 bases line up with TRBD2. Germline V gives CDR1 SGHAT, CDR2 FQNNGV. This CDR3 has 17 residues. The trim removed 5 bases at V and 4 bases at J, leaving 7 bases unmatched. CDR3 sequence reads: CASSGPGLAGLTGELFF. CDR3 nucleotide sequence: TGTGCCAGCAGCGGACCGGGACTAGCGGGACTCACCGGGGAGCTGTTTTTT.

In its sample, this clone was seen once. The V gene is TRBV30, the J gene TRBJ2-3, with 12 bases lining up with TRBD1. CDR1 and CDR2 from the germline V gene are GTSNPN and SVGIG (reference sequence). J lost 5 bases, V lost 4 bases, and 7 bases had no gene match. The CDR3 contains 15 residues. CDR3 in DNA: TGTGCCTGGAAGAGGGACAGGGGGCCCGTAGATACGCAGTATTTT. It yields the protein CAWKRDRGPVDTQYF.

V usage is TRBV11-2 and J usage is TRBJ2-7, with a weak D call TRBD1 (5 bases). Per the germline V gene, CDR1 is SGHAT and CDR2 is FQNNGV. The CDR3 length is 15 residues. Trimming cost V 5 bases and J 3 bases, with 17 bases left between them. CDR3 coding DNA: TGTGCCAGCAGCCCCAGAGTCGGCAGGGACTACGAGCAGTACTTC. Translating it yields CASSPRVGRDYEQYF.

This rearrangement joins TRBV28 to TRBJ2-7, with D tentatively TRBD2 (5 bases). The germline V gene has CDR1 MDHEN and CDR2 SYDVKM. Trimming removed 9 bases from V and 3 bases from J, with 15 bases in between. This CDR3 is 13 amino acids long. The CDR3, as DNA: TGTGCCAGTGGGAGCGCTCCCCGCTACGAGCAGTACTTC. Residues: CASGSAPRYEQYF.

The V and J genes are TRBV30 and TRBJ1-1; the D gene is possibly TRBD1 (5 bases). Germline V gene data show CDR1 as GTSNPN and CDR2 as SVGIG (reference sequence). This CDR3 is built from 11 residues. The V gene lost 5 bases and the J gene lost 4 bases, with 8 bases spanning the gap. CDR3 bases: TGTGCCTGGGGGGACCCCACTGAAGCTTTCTTT. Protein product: CAWGDPTEAFF.

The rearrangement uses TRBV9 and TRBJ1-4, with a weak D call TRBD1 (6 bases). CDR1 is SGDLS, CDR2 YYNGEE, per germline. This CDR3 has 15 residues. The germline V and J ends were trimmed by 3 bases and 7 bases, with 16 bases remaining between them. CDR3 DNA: TGTGCCAGCAGCGGACCCGGGACAAGGGGTGAAAAACTGTTTTTT. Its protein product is CASSGPGTRGEKLFF.

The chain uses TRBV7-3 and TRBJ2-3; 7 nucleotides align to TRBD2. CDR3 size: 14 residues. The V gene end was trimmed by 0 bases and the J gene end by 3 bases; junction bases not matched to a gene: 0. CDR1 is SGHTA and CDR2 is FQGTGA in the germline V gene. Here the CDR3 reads CASSLTGGTDTQYF. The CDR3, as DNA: TGTGCCAGCAGCTTAACGGGGGGGACAGATACGCAGTATTTT. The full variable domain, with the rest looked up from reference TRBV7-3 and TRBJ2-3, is GAGVSQTPSNKVTEKGKYVELRCDPISGHTALYWYRQSLGQGPEFLIYFQGTGAADDSGLPNDRFFAVRPEGSVSTLKIQRTERGDSAVYLCASSLTGGTDTQYFGPGTRLTVL.

CDR3 DNA sequence: TGTGCCAGCAGCCTCTTTGACATGTTAAGCACAGATACGCAGTATTTT. Its protein product is CASSLFDMLSTDTQYF. The chain recombines TRBV14 with TRBJ2-3, with D unresolved. Germline V gene lookup returns CDR1 SGHDN and CDR2 FVKESK. The CDR3 has 16 amino acids. Trimming removed 4 bases at V and 0 bases at J, with 14 bases between.

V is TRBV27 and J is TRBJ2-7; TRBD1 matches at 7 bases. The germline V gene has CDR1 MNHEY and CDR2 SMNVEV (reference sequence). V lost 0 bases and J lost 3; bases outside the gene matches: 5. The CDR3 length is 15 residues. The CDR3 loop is CASSLSTGALYEQYF. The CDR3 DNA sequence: TGTGCCAGCAGTTTATCCACAGGGGCCCTCTACGAGCAGTACTTC.

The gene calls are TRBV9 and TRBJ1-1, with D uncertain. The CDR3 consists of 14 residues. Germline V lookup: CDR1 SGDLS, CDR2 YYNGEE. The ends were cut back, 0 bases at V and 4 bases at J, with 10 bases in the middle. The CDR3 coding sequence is TGTGCCAGCAGCGTAGCATCCGGATCCACTGAAGCTTTCTTT. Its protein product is CASSVASGSTEAFF.

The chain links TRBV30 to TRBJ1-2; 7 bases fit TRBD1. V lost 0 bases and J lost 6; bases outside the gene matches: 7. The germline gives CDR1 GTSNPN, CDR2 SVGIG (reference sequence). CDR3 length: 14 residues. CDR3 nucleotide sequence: TGTGCCTGGAGTGTACAGGGCAGGGGGAATGGCTACACCTTC. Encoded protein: CAWSVQGRGNGYTF.

As DNA, the CDR3 is TGTGCCAGCAGACTCCAAGAGACCCAGTACTTC. This encodes CASRLQETQYF. V and J are TRBV28 and TRBJ2-5, with no clear D. V was cut by 6 bases and J by 1 base, with 3 bases left in between. This CDR3 contains 11 residues. Germline values: CDR1 MDHEN, CDR2 SYDVKM.

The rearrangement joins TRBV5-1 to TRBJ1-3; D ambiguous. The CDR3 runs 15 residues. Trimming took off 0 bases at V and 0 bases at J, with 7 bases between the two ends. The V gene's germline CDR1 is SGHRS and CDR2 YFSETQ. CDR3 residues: CASSLVGYSGNTIYF. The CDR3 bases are TGCGCCAGCAGCTTGGTAGGCTACTCTGGAAACACCATATATTTT.

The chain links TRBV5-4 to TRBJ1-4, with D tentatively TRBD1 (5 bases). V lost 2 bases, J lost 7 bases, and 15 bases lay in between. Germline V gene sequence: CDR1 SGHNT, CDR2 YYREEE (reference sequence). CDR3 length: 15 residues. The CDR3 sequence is CASSLAKQAGEKLFF. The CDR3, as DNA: TGTGCCAGCAGCTTAGCGAAACAGGCGGGTGAAAAACTGTTTTTT.

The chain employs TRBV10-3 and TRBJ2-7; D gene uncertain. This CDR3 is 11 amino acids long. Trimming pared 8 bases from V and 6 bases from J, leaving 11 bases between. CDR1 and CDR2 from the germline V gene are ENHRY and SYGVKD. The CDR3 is CAIREAFEQYF. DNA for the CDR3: TGTGCCATCCGCGAAGCATTCGAGCAGTACTTC.

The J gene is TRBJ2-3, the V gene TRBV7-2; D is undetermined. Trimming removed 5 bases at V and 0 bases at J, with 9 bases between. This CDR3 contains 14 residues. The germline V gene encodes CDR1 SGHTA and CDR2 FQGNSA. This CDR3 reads CASSPSSSTDTQYF. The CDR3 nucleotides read TGTGCCAGCAGCCCTTCCTCTAGCACAGATACGCAGTATTTT.

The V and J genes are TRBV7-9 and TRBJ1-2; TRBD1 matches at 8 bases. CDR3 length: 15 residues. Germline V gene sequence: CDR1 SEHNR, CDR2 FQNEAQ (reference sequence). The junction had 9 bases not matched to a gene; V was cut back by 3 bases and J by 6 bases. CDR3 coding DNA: TGTGCCAGCAGCTTTAACCCGGACAGGGAAGATGGCTACACCTTC. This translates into CASSFNPDREDGYTF.